A single sample gave rise to the 18 T cell receptor beta chains below, sequenced in a study of regulatory T cells in long-lasting Graves disease. Documented time point: newly diagnosed GD, antithyroid drugs for less than 3 months. Extracted PBMC RNA gave rise to the TCR library. CDR3 regions were amplified by Arm-PCR using iRepertoire HTBI primers to build TCR beta libraries. TCRdb re-called the multiplex PCR reads with MiXCR, one entry per CDR3 protein. The sample lists some 410,000 distinct CDR3 sequences; roughly 15% were seen once. These same records also appear under a second study, on T cells in Graves' hyperthyroidism and ophthalmopathy.

Sample: peripheral blood mononuclear cells (PBMCs), taken at new diagnosis, from a patient treated with antithyroid drugs. All receptors come from a woman in her twenties or thirties with Graves disease.

This clonotype was seen only a few times. The chain employs TRBV20-1 and TRBJ2-7; 7 bases fit TRBD2. With 0 bases clipped from V and 8 bases from J, the junction kept 13 bases outside the gene matches. The CDR3 contains 15 residues. Germline V gene sequence: CDR1 DFQATT, CDR2 SNEGSKA (reference sequence). This CDR3 reads CSARERASGGWQQYF. The CDR3 nucleotides read TGCAGTGCTAGAGAGAGGGCTAGCGGCGGGTGGCAGCAGTACTTC.

This clonotype was counted many times. V is TRBV7-6 and J is TRBJ2-1; 12 positions agree with TRBD2. Germline CDR1 reads SGHVS; CDR2 reads FNYEAQ. J gave up 2 bases and V 5 bases, and 10 bases lay outside the gene matches. The CDR3 covers 18 residues. The CDR3 is CASSQGVLAGGAYNEQFF. CDR3 in DNA: TGTGCCAGCAGCCAAGGGGTACTAGCGGGAGGAGCCTACAATGAGCAGTTCTTC.

This clonotype was detected only a few times. The chain combines TRBV10-3 with TRBJ2-2, with TRBD2 matching over 7 bases. Germline-derived CDR1 and CDR2 are ENHRY and SYGVKD. This CDR3 is 12 amino acids long. With 8 bases clipped from V and 5 bases from J, the junction kept 2 bases outside the gene matches. This chain's CDR3 is CAIGGGTGELFF. For the CDR3, the DNA is TGTGCCATCGGGGGGGGGACCGGGGAGCTGTTTTTT.

This clonotype showed up just a few times. This chain joins TRBV19 and TRBJ2-4; the match to TRBD1 covers 9 bases. This CDR3 has 16 residues. From germline, CDR1 is LNHDA and CDR2 SQIVND (reference sequence). V shed 6 bases, J shed 5 bases, and the junction held 11 bases outside the gene matches. CDR3 nucleotide sequence: TGTGCCAGTAGAAAACCCGCGGGGACAGGGCAAAACATTCAGTACTTC. Translation gives CASRKPAGTGQNIQYF. The full variable domain, completed using reference TRBV19 and TRBJ2-4, is DGGITQSPKYLFRKEGQNVTLSCEQNLNHDAMYWYRQDPGQGLRLIYYSQIVNDFQKGDIAEGYSVSREKKESFPLTVTSAQKNPTAFYLCASRKPAGTGQNIQYFGAGTRLSVL.

A word on this clonotype: Given a far larger clone just one base away, this is likely a sequencing read error. The chain employs TRBV6-5 and TRBJ2-5, with TRBD2 matching over 9 bases. The CDR3 consists of 17 residues. CDR1 and CDR2 (germline): MNHEY, SVGAGI. V lost 0 bases, J lost 11 bases, and 16 bases stayed unmatched. CDR3 bases: TGTGCCAGCAGTTACTCGCCGACTAGCGGATTGTACAATGAGCAGTACTTC. This encodes CASSYSPTSGLYNEQYF.

This clonotype was seen ten or more times. The V gene is TRBV30, the J gene TRBJ2-2; D unresolved. Germline V CDR1 and CDR2: GTSNPN, SVGIG (reference sequence). The CDR3 is 15 amino acids. Between the trimmed V and J ends, which lost 0 bases and 2 bases, there was a span of 10 bases. CDR3 in amino acids: CAWSVSGLNTGELFF. Written as DNA, the CDR3 is TGTGCCTGGAGTGTATCGGGCCTTAACACCGGGGAGCTGTTTTTT.

This clonotype was counted between two and nine times. The chain is built from TRBV5-6 and TRBJ2-1, with unresolved D. The CDR3 length is 14 residues. V dropped 0 bases and J dropped 7 bases, with 11 bases sitting between them. The germline gives CDR1 SGHDT, CDR2 YYEEEE. The CDR3 sequence: CASSLGLSLNEQFF. The CDR3 DNA follows: TGTGCCAGCAGCTTGGGACTTTCTTTAAATGAGCAGTTCTTC.

Many counts were recorded for this clonotype. This chain connects TRBV6-2 or TRBV6-3 to TRBJ2-1; D is undetermined. With 4 bases removed from V and 8 bases from J, the gap between germline ends came to 9 bases. The germline V gene has CDR1 MNHEY and CDR2 SVGEGT. CDR3 length equals 12 residues. The CDR3 DNA reads as TGTGCCAGCAGTTCCTTTGGGGATGAGCAGTTCTTC. Translating gives CASSSFGDEQFF.

This clonotype was observed at least ten times. The chain joins TRBV12-3 or TRBV12-4 to TRBJ2-3, with D unclear. Trimming shortened V by 7 bases and J by 4 bases, and 15 bases separated the two germline ends. The CDR3 is made up of 14 amino acids. The CDR3 loop reads CASTFRWAPDTQYF. The CDR3 coding sequence is TGTGCCAGCACCTTCCGTTGGGCCCCAGATACGCAGTATTTT.

This clonotype has ten or more counts. The chain is built from TRBV30 and TRBJ2-5; the match to TRBD1 covers 8 bases. The J segment lost 0 bases and the V segment lost 2 bases, leaving 5 bases of the junction unmatched. The CDR3 has 15 amino acids. Germline loops: CDR1 GTSNPN, CDR2 SVGIG (reference sequence). Here the CDR3 DNA reads TGTGCCTGGAGTAAGAGACAGGGGTACCAAGAGACCCAGTACTTC. Its protein product is CAWSKRQGYQETQYF.

V gene TRBV12-5 combines with J gene TRBJ2-1; weak D call: TRBD2 (6 bases). The germline V gene has CDR1 LGHNT and CDR2 FRNRAP. CDR3 length: 13 residues. The V end lost 6 bases, the J end lost 5 bases, and 11 bases lay between the germline ends. Here the CDR3 reads CASGGEVDNEQFF. The CDR3 nucleotides are TGTGCTAGTGGGGGGGAGGTGGACAATGAGCAGTTCTTC.

The chain uses TRBV12-3 or TRBV12-4 and TRBJ1-3; D gene uncertain. The CDR3 is made up of 15 amino acids. Trimming stripped 4 bases from V and 2 bases from J, with 12 bases between. This CDR3 is CASSYTETPGNTIYF. CDR3 nucleotide sequence: TGTGCCAGCAGTTACACAGAAACTCCTGGAAACACCATATATTTT.

This clonotype was observed at least ten times. The rearrangement joins TRBV6-1 to TRBJ1-5; TRBD1 is a possible D gene (5 bases). In germline, CDR1 is MNHNS, CDR2 SASEGT. The CDR3 consists of 14 residues. V lost 11 bases to trimming and J lost 7 bases, with 21 bases between them. This CDR3 is CASTAGLGRQPQHF. CDR3 nucleotide sequence: TGTGCCTCGACCGCGGGGCTTGGACGACAGCCCCAGCATTTT.

The chain couples TRBV7-3 to TRBJ2-3, with unresolved D. V lost 5 bases, J lost 5 bases, and 14 bases lay in between. Looked up from germline, CDR1 is SGHTA and CDR2 is FQGTGA. The CDR3 loop spans 14 amino acids. The CDR3 DNA reads TGTGCCAGCAGCCCTCCTCAGCGATTAGATACGCAGTATTTT. It is translated as CASSPPQRLDTQYF.

Regarding this clonotype: This may come from a read error, since a much larger clone is one base off. This CDR3 fails to terminate in the conserved phenylalanine or tryptophan, so it likely reflects a read error. The chain carries TRBV14 and TRBJ2-7; tentative D call: TRBD2 (6 bases). Trimming took off 0 bases at V and 1 base at J, with 10 bases between the two ends. The CDR3 is 15 amino acids. CDR1 and CDR2 (germline): SGHDN, FVKESK. CDR3 residues: CASSQDRDSSYEQYL. Here the CDR3 DNA reads TGTGCCAGCAGCCAAGACCGGGACTCATCCTACGAGCAGTACCTC.

This clonotype was observed many times. The V and J genes are TRBV20-1 and TRBJ2-5; TRBD2 agrees at 7 bases. The germline CDR1 and CDR2 sequences are DFQATT and SNEGSKA (reference sequence). V gave up 4 bases and J gave up 1 base; unmatched junction bases: 6. This CDR3 has 14 amino acids. The CDR3 reads CSAKAGALQETQYF. In DNA form, the CDR3 reads TGCAGTGCTAAGGCGGGAGCTCTCCAAGAGACCCAGTACTTC.

In its sample, this clonotype was seen many times. The V and J genes are TRBV7-9 and TRBJ1-1; D remains ambiguous. The length of the CDR3 is 13 residues. CDR1 and CDR2 from the germline V gene are SEHNR and FQNEAQ (reference sequence). Between the trimmed V and J ends, which lost 3 bases and 7 bases, there was a span of 12 bases. CDR3 amino acids: CASSLADNHEAFF. Here the CDR3 DNA reads TGTGCCAGCAGCTTGGCTGATAACCATGAAGCTTTCTTT.

This clonotype was seen ten or more times. V gene TRBV12-3 or TRBV12-4 combines with J gene TRBJ2-5; D unclear. The CDR3 length is 12 residues. V lost 4 bases and J lost 0, with 3 bases in between. The CDR3 spells CASSWNQETQYF. The DNA of the CDR3 is TGTGCCAGCAGTTGGAACCAAGAGACCCAGTACTTC.